This entry lists 23 T cell receptor beta chains sequenced from one sample in a study of T cell responses to AZD1222 COVID-19 vaccine. TCRdb keeps only in-frame clones here, not all; method: immunoSEQ multiplex PCR. The table has 75,000 to 100,000 clones, approximately 90% seen once. This specimen was peripheral blood, taken on day 0 of AZD1222 vaccination. Receptors were obtained from an adult in good health.

The chain uses TRBV28 and TRBJ1-2; D may be TRBD1 (5 bases). V was cut by 3 bases and J by 8 bases, with 19 bases left in between. The CDR3 sequence is 15 residues long. Germline V lookup: CDR1 MDHEN, CDR2 SYDVKM. The CDR3 spells CASSFRTPEFLGYTF. The CDR3 coding sequence is TGTGCCAGCAGTTTTAGGACACCCGAGTTTTTGGGCTACACCTTC.

The chain combines TRBV7-8 with TRBJ2-7; 11 bases match TRBD2. The germline CDR1 and CDR2 sequences are SGHVS and FQNEAQ. This CDR3 region has 15 residues. V trimming: 5 bases; J trimming: 4 bases; junction bases outside the gene matches: 7. In nucleotides, the CDR3 is TGTGCCAGCAGCAAAGAGGCTAGCGGGAGGTACGAGCAGTACTTC. Translated, it gives CASSKEASGRYEQYF.

V gene TRBV6-1 combines with J gene TRBJ2-7; the match to TRBD1 covers 10 bases. Germline CDR1 MNHNS, CDR2 SASEGT. This CDR3 spans 17 amino acids. V trimming: 1 base; J trimming: 3 bases; junction bases outside the gene matches: 9. The CDR3 protein is CASSEVVRTGGNYEQYF. The CDR3 bases are TGTGCCAGCAGTGAAGTGGTGAGGACAGGGGGGAACTACGAGCAGTACTTC.

The gene calls are TRBV5-1 and TRBJ1-2; TRBD1 matches 10 bases. The germline CDR1 and CDR2 sequences are SGHRS and YFSETQ. There are 15 residues in the CDR3. Unmatched junction bases numbered 7, after V lost 0 bases and J lost 8 bases. CDR3 nucleotide sequence: TGCGCCAGCAGCTTGGGACAGGGGGCAGGAGAGGGCTACACCTTC. This sequence encodes CASSLGQGAGEGYTF. The whole variable domain, filled in from reference TRBV5-1 and TRBJ1-2, reads KAGVTQTPRYLIKTRGQQVTLSCSPISGHRSVSWYQQTPGQGLQFLFEYFSETQRNKGNFPGRFSGRQFSNSRSEMNVSTLELGDSALYLCASSLGQGAGEGYTFGSGTRLTVV.

Worth noting for this clone: The junction does not match germline at one end; this may be a read error. The chain uses TRBV18 and TRBJ2-1, with D uncertain. CDR1 and CDR2 (germline): KGHSH, LQKENI. This CDR3 has 16 amino acids. Here the CDR3 DNA reads TGCGCCAGCTCACCGCCCCGGTTAAGCTCCTACAATGAGCAGTTCTTC. Its protein is CASSPPRLSSYNEQFF.

The chain uses TRBV9 and TRBJ2-1; 14 bases align to TRBD2. The CDR3 totals 19 residues. Germline V gene sequence: CDR1 SGDLS, CDR2 YYNGEE. With 4 bases clipped from V and 9 bases from J, the junction kept 18 bases outside the gene matches. This CDR3 is CASSIPSNMTSGRASEQFF. The DNA for the CDR3 is TGTGCCAGCAGCATCCCTTCTAATATGACTAGCGGGAGGGCTAGTGAGCAGTTCTTC.

The J gene is TRBJ2-3, the V gene TRBV9; 9 positions agree with TRBD2. The CDR3 is 15 amino acids. Germline assignment: CDR1 SGDLS and CDR2 YYNGEE. V was clipped by 0 bases and J by 6 bases; unmatched bases: 5. CDR3 sequence: CASSVGLAAGDTQYF. CDR3 nucleotides: TGTGCCAGCAGCGTAGGACTAGCGGCCGGGGATACGCAGTATTTT.

This clone came up once. The chain couples TRBV10-3 to TRBJ1-1; tentatively, D is TRBD1 (5 bases). CDR1 ENHRY and CDR2 SYGVKD come from the germline V gene. The CDR3 covers 14 residues. Trimming took 6 bases from V and 0 from J, leaving 11 bases between them. The CDR3 region has the DNA TGTGCCATCAGAGGGGAGACATTGAACACTGAAGCTTTCTTT. This sequence encodes CAIRGETLNTEAFF.

V is TRBV4-3 and J is TRBJ2-7, with a weak D call TRBD1 (5 bases). The germline gives CDR1 LGHNA, CDR2 YSLEER. The CDR3 covers 16 residues. Trimming left V 4 bases short and J 3 bases short, with 19 bases between. The CDR3 region has the DNA TGCGCCAGCAGCCCAGTACGGACACCCGAATTCTACGAGCAGTACTTC. It is translated as CASSPVRTPEFYEQYF.

This chain joins TRBV28 and TRBJ2-7; 11 positions match TRBD1. Trimming removed 7 bases from V and 0 bases from J; junction bases left unmatched: 2. The CDR3 is 14 residues long. In germline, CDR1 is MDHEN, CDR2 SYDVKM. Here the CDR3 reads CASTGTGGSYEQYF. The CDR3 region has the DNA TGTGCCAGCACCGGGACAGGGGGCTCCTACGAGCAGTACTTC.

This chain connects TRBV7-2 to TRBJ2-7, with 8 bases lining up with TRBD1. Germline-derived CDR1 and CDR2 are SGHTA and FQGNSA. V trimming: 5 bases; J trimming: 5 bases; junction bases outside the gene matches: 17. This CDR3 has 17 amino acids. Here the CDR3 DNA reads TGTGCCAGCAGCATGATACCTACAGGGGGGAGGAGGAACGAGCAGTACTTC. Its translation: CASSMIPTGGRRNEQYF.

This clone was seen a single time. The V call is TRBV19, the J call TRBJ2-7, with TRBD1 identical over 10 bases. The V gene end was trimmed by 7 bases and the J gene end by 5 bases; junction bases not matched to a gene: 11. Germline CDR1 LNHDA, CDR2 SQIVND (reference sequence). The CDR3 is 15 residues long. CDR3 sequence reads: CASTSYGTGENEQYF. As DNA, the CDR3 is TGTGCCAGTACCTCATATGGGACAGGGGAAAACGAGCAGTACTTC.

The chain couples TRBV12-5 to TRBJ2-1; 7 nucleotides line up with TRBD1. In germline, CDR1 is LGHNT, CDR2 FRNRAP. V lost 1 base to trimming and J lost 7 bases; unmatched junction nucleotides: 4. This CDR3 contains 14 residues. CDR3 protein: CASGLGTTGNEQFF. The CDR3 DNA reads as TGTGCTAGTGGTTTGGGGACGACAGGGAATGAGCAGTTCTTC.

The chain recombines TRBV6-2 or TRBV6-3 with TRBJ2-7; no definite D call. Between the trimmed V and J ends, which lost 2 bases and 3 bases, there was a span of 8 bases. The germline V gene has CDR1 MNHEY and CDR2 SVGEGT. CDR3 length equals 13 residues. The CDR3 DNA reads as TGTGCCAGCAGTTACAGGGTTAACTACGAGCAGTACTTC. Translation: CASSYRVNYEQYF.

The chain has TRBV28 and TRBJ1-5; no firm D call. Trimming left V 8 bases short and J 6 bases short, with 11 bases between. The CDR3 contains 12 residues. CDR1 is MDHEN and CDR2 is SYDVKM in the germline V gene. CDR3 loop: CASLPDGQPQHF. CDR3 bases: TGTGCCAGCCTCCCGGACGGTCAGCCCCAGCATTTT.

This chain joins TRBV7-2 and TRBJ2-7; tentatively, D is TRBD1 (5 bases). CDR3 length: 13 amino acids. V lost 2 bases, J lost 7 bases, and 12 bases lay in between. From germline, CDR1 is SGHTA and CDR2 FQGNSA. CDR3 coding DNA: TGTGCCAGCAGCTTAACCTCAGGGTGGGAGCAGTACTTC. Residues: CASSLTSGWEQYF.

The rearrangement uses TRBV6-5 and TRBJ2-5; 8 nucleotides agree with TRBD2. CDR3 length: 15 residues. The germline V gene has CDR1 MNHEY and CDR2 SVGAGI. After removal of 7 bases from V and 4 bases from J, the junction contained 11 bases not matched to a gene. The CDR3 nucleotides are TGTGCCAGCACTCGGAGCGGGAGAGGAGGAGAGACCCAGTACTTC. As protein: CASTRSGRGGETQYF.

This clone was seen once. The rearrangement uses TRBV30 and TRBJ2-7; D may be TRBD1 (5 bases). V lost 3 bases to trimming and J lost 5 bases, with 14 bases between them. Germline V gene sequence: CDR1 GTSNPN, CDR2 SVGIG (reference sequence). The CDR3 loop spans 13 amino acids. The CDR3 DNA sequence: TGTGCCTGGAGCTTGTGGGGCTGGGACGAGCAGTACTTC. This encodes CAWSLWGWDEQYF.

V is TRBV18 and J is TRBJ1-1; no reliable D call. This CDR3 has 13 residues. Germline V gene sequence: CDR1 KGHSH, CDR2 LQKENI. Trimming shortened V by 3 bases and J by 1 base, and 6 bases separated the two germline ends. The CDR3, as DNA: TGTGCCAGCTCACCCCAGAGGAACACTGAAGCTTTCTTT. This sequence encodes CASSPQRNTEAFF.

A remark on this clone: This specimen includes other DNA sequences encoding the same CDR3. The genes are TRBV11-2 and TRBJ1-2; maybe TRBD1 (5 bases). Trimming removed 2 bases from V and 2 bases from J, with 12 bases in between. The CDR3 extends over 15 amino acids. Germline lookup yields CDR1 SGHAT and CDR2 FQNNGV. The CDR3 DNA reads TGTGCCAGCAGCTTATCGGGGCGTGCCAACTATGGCTACACCTTC. It encodes CASSLSGRANYGYTF.

Only one count was recorded for this clone. The genes are TRBV2 and TRBJ2-3, with a possible D match to TRBD2 (6 bases). Trimming removed 6 bases at V and 6 bases at J, with 10 bases between. This CDR3 is 12 amino acids long. The germline CDR1 and CDR2 sequences are SNHLY and FYNNEI. The CDR3 reads CASSPRGDTQYF. Here the CDR3 DNA reads TGTGCCAGCAGCCCCCGGGGGGATACGCAGTATTTT.

V usage is TRBV9 and J usage is TRBJ1-3; D perhaps matches TRBD1 (5 bases). CDR1 SGDLS and CDR2 YYNGEE come from the germline V gene. This CDR3 is 14 amino acids long. V dropped 3 bases and J dropped 2 bases, with 9 bases sitting between them. This chain's CDR3 is CASSGGAPGNTIYF. The DNA of the CDR3 is TGTGCCAGCAGCGGAGGGGCGCCTGGAAACACCATATATTTT. Full variable domain (outside the CDR3, taken from reference TRBV9 and TRBJ1-3): DSGVTQTPKHLITATGQRVTLRCSPRSGDLSVYWYQQSLDQGLQFLIQYYNGEERAKGNILERFSAQQFPDLHSELNLSSLELGDSALYFCASSGGAPGNTIYFGEGSWLTVV.

This chain joins TRBV6-4 and TRBJ1-1; D gene unclear. The CDR3 loop spans 13 amino acids. Germline CDR1 MRHNA, CDR2 SNTAGT. The V end lost 5 bases, the J end lost 0 bases, and 7 bases lay between the germline ends. In nucleotides, the CDR3 is TGTGCCAGCAGTCCGGGAATGAACACTGAAGCTTTCTTT. This gives the protein CASSPGMNTEAFF.